This paragraph reports one T cell receptor (beta chain). What it recognizes is unknown. Profiled with immunoSEQ multiplex PCR; TCRdb holds only in-frame clones, not every one. Of about 820,000 clones in the sample, 92% were seen once. CD45RO-negative CD8 cells positively selected for CCR7 made up the naive population, which excluded terminally differentiated effector memory CD45RA+ cells. The germline V gene has CDR1 MNHNY and CDR2 SVGAGI (reference sequence). The CDR3 is 15 amino acids. Between the trimmed V and J ends, which lost 2 bases and 6 bases, there was a span of 13 bases. The sample is drawn from a study of shared clonotypes between healthy human individuals. Study conclusions and caveats: It was the non-shared clonotypes that had lower generation probabilities than clonotypes shared by all four donors.

This TCR came from a man under 40 in good health. The chain uses TRBV6-6 and TRBJ2-2; D may be TRBD2 (5 bases). The sequencing sample was made of naive CD8+ T cells sorted from blood. CDR3 sequence: CASSYAPGVPGELFF. DNA of the CDR3: TGTGCCAGCAGTTACGCCCCCGGGGTGCCCGGGGAGCTGTTTTTT.